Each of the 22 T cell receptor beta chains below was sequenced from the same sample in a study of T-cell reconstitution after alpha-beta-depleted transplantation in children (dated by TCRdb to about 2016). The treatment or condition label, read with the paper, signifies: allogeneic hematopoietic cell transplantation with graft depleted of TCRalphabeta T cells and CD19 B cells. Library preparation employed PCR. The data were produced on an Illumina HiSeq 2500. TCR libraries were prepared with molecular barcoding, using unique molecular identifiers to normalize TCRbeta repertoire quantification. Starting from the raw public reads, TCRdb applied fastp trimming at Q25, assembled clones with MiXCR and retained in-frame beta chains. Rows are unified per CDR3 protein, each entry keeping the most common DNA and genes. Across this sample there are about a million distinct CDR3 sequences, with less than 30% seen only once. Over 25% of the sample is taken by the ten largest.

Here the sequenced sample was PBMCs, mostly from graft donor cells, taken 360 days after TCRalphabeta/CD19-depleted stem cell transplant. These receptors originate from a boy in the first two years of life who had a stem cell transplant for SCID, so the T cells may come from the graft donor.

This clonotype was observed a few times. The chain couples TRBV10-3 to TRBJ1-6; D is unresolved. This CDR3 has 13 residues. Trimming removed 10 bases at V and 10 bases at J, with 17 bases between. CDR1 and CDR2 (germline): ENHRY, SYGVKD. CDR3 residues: CATAAAGPSPLHF. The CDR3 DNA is TGTGCCACCGCCGCGGCAGGTCCGTCACCCCTCCACTTT.

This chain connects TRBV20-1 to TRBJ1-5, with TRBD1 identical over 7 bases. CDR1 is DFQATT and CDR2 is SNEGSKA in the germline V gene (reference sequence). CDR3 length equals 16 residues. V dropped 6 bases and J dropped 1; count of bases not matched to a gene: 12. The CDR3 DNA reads TGCAGTGCAGAGCAGGGGGGTAGTGGGAGCAATCAGCCCCAGCATTTT. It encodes CSAEQGGSGSNQPQHF.

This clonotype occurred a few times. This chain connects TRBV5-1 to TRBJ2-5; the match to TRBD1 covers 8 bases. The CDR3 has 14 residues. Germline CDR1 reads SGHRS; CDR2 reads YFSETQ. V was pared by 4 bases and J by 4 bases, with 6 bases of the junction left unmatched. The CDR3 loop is CASSVVTGGETQYF. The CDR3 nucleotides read TGCGCCAGCAGCGTCGTCACAGGGGGAGAGACCCAGTACTTC. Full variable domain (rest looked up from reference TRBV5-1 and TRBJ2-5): KAGVTQTPRYLIKTRGQQVTLSCSPISGHRSVSWYQQTPGQGLQFLFEYFSETQRNKGNFPGRFSGRQFSNSRSEMNVSTLELGDSALYLCASSVVTGGETQYFGPGTRLLVL.

Here the CDR3 reads CASSRSLKRGNQPQHF. In DNA, the CDR3 is TGTGCCAGCTCACGTTCTTTGAAGAGGGGCAATCAGCCCCAGCATTTT. This chain joins TRBV18 and TRBJ1-5, with D uncertain. Germline lookup yields CDR1 KGHSH and CDR2 LQKENI. The CDR3 consists of 16 residues. The ends were cut back, 4 bases at V and 2 bases at J, with 15 bases in the middle.

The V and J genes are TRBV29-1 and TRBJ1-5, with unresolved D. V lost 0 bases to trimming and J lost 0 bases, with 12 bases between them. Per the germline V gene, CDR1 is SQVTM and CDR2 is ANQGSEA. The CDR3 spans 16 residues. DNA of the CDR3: TGCAGCGTTGAAGATTGGACGGTTTATAGCAATCAGCCCCAGCATTTT. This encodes CSVEDWTVYSNQPQHF.

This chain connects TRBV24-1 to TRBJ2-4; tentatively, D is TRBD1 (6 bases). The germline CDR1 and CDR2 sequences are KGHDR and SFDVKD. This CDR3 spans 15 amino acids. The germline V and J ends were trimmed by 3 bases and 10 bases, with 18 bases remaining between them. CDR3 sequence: CATSDPQGPQGIQYF. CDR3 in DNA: TGTGCCACCAGTGATCCGCAGGGGCCTCAAGGGATTCAGTACTTC.

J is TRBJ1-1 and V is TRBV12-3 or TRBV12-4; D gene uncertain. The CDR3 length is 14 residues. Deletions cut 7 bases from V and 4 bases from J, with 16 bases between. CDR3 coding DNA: TGTGCCAGCACTCACGGGAGGGCGGGCACTGAAGCTTTCTTT. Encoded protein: CASTHGRAGTEAFF.

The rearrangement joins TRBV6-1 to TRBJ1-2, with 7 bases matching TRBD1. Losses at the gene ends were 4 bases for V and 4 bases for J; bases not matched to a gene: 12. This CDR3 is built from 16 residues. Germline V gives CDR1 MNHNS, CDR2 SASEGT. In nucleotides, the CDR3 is TGTGCCAGCAGTGGACAGGGTTTGCCTAGGTCCTATGGCTACACCTTC. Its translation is CASSGQGLPRSYGYTF.

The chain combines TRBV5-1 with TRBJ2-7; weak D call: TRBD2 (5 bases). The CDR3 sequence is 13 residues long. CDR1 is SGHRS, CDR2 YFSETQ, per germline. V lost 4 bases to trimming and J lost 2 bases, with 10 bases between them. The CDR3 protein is CASSHAGAYEQYF. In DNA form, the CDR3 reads TGCGCCAGCAGCCACGCCGGGGCCTACGAGCAGTACTTC.

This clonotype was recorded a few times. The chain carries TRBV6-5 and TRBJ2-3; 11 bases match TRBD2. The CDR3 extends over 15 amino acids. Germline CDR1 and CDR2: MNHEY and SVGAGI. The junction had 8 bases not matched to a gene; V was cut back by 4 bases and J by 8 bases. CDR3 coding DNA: TGTGCCAGCAGTTTAGTAGCGGGGGGGCCGGGTACGCAGTATTTT. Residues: CASSLVAGGPGTQYF.

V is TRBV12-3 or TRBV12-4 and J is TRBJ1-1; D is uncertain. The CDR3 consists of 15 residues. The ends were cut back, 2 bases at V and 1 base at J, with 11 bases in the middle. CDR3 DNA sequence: TGTGCCAGCAGTTTATGGAGGGCAGGGAACACTGAAGCTTTCTTT. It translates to CASSLWRAGNTEAFF.

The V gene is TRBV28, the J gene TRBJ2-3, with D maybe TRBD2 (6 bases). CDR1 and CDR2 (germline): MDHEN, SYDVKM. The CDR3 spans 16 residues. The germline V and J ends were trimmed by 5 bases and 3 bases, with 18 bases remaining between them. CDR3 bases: TGTGCCAGCAGTCCCGAAGGGCGGGGCGGTACAGATACGCAGTATTTT. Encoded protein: CASSPEGRGGTDTQYF.

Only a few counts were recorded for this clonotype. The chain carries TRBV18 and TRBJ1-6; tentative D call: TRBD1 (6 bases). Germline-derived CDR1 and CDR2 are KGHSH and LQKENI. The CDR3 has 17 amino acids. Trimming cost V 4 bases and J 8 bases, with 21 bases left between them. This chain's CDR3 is CASSLLLAGAGDSPLHF. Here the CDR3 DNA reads TGTGCCAGCTCACTCCTACTCGCAGGGGCGGGGGATTCACCCCTCCACTTT.

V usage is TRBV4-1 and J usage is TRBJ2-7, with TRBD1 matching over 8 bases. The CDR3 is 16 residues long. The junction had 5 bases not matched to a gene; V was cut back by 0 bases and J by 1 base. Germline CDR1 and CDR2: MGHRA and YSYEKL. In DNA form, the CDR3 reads TGCGCCAGCAGCCAAGACCCCAGGGGGCGGTCCTACGAGCAGTACTTC. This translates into CASSQDPRGRSYEQYF.

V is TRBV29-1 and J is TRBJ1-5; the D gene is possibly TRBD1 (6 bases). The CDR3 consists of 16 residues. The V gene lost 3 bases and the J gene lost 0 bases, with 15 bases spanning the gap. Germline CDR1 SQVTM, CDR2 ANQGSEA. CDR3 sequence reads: CSVESRTAYSNQPQHF. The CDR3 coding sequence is TGCAGCGTTGAGTCAAGGACAGCATATAGCAATCAGCCCCAGCATTTT.

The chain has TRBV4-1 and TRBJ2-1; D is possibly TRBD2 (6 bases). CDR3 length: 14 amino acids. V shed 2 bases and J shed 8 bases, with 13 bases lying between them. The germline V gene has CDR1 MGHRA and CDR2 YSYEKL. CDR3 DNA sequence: TGCGCCAGCAGCCAAATTGGGGGGTCCGATGAGCAGTTCTTC. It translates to CASSQIGGSDEQFF.

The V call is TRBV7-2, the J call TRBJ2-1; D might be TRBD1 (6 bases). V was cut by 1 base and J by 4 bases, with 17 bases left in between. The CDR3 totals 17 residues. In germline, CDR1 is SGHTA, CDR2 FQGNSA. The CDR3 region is CASSLVGAPATYNEQFF. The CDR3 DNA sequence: TGTGCCAGCAGCTTAGTGGGGGCCCCTGCGACGTACAATGAGCAGTTCTTC.

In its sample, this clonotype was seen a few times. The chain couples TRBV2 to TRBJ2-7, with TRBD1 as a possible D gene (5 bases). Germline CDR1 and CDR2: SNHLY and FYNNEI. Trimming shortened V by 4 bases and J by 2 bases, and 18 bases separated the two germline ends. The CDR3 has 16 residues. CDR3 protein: CASSVADNSGPYEQYF. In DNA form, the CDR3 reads TGTGCCAGCAGTGTTGCGGACAATTCGGGCCCCTACGAGCAGTACTTC.

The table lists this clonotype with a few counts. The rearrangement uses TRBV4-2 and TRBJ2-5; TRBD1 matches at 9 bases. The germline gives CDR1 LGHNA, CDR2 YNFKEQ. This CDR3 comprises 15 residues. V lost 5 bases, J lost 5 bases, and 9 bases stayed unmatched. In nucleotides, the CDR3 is TGTGCCAGCAGCAGACGACAGGGGGAAGGGGAGACCCAGTACTTC. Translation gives CASSRRQGEGETQYF.

Here the CDR3 DNA reads TGTGCCAGCAGACCCGAAGGACGGCAGAACACTGAAGCTTTCTTT. Its translation is CASRPEGRQNTEAFF. The rearrangement links TRBV7-2 to TRBJ1-1, with D unclear. Germline CDR1 SGHTA, CDR2 FQGNSA. V lost 6 bases to trimming and J lost 1 base, with 15 bases between them. The CDR3 consists of 15 residues.

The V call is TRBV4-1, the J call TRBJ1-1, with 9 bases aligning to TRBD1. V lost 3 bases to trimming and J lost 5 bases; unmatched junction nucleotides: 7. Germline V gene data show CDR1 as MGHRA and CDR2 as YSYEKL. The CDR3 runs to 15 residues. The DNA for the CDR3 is TGCGCCAGCAGCCAGACCGGGACAGGGAGAACTGAAGCTTTCTTT. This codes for CASSQTGTGRTEAFF.

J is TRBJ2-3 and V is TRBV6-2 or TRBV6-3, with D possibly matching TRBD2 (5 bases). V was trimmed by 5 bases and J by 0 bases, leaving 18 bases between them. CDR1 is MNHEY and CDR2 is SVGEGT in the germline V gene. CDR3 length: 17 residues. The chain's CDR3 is CASSTPEGGHSTDTQYF. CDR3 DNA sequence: TGTGCCAGCAGTACCCCCGAGGGCGGCCATAGCACAGATACGCAGTATTTT.